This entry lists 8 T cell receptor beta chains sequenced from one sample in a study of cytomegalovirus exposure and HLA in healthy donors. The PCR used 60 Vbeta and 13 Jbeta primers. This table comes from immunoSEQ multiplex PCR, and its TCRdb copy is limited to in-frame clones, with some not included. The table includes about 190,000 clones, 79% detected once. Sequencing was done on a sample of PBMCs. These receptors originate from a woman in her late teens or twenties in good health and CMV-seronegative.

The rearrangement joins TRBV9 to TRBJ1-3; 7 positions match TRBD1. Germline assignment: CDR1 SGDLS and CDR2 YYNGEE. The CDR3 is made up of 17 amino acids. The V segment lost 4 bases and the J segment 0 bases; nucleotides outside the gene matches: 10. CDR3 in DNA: TGTGCCAGCAGCAGGACCGGGACAGTATCCTCTGGAAACACCATATATTTT. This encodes CASSRTGTVSSGNTIYF.

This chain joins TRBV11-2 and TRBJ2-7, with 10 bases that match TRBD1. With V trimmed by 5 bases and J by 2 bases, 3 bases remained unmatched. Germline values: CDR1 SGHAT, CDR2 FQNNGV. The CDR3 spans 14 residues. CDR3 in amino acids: CASSIGQGAYEQYF. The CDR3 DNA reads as TGTGCCAGCAGCATAGGACAGGGGGCCTACGAGCAGTACTTC.

This CDR3 reads CASSFRTGGSGANVLTF. The CDR3, as DNA: TGTGCCAGCAGCTTCAGGACAGGAGGGTCTGGGGCCAACGTCCTGACTTTC. This chain joins TRBV7-9 and TRBJ2-6; D is possibly TRBD1 (7 bases). The CDR3 consists of 17 residues. The germline V and J ends were trimmed by 3 bases and 1 base, with 13 bases remaining between them. The germline V gene has CDR1 SEHNR and CDR2 FQNEAQ (reference sequence).

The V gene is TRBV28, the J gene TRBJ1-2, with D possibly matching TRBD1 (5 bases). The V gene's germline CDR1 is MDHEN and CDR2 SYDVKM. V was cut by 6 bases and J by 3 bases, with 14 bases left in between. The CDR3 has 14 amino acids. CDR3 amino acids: CASSPTGGDYGYTF. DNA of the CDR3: TGTGCCAGCAGCCCCACCGGGGGAGACTATGGCTACACCTTC.

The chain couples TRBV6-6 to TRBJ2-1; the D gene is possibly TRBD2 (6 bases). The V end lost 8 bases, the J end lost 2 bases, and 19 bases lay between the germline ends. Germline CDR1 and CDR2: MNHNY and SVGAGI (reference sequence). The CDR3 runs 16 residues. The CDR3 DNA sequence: TGTGCCAGCTTATTACAAGGCGGGGAAGCCTACAATGAGCAGTTCTTC. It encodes CASLLQGGEAYNEQFF.

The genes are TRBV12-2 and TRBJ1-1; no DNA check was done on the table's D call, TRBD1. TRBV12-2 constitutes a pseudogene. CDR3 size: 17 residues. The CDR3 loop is CASRSAPTQQGAIEAFF. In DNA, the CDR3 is TGTGCAAGTCGCTCAGCACCAACCCAACAGGGGGCCATTGAAGCTTTCTTT.

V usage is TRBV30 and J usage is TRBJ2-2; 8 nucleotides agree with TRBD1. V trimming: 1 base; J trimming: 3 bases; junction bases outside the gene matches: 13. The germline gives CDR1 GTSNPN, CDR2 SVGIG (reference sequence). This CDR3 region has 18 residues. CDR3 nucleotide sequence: TGTGCCTGGAGTGGCCCAGGGGGCTCTCCGGTGTACACCGGGGAGCTGTTTTTT. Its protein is CAWSGPGGSPVYTGELFF.

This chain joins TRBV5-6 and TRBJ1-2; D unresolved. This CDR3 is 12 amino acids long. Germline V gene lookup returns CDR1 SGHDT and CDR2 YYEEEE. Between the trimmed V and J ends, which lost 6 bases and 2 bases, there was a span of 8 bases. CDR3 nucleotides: TGTGCCAGCATGGCCCTGAACTATGGCTACACCTTC. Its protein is CASMALNYGYTF.